Sequencing of this TCR beta chain was carried out in a study of T cell repertoires in cytomegalovirus infection. This CDR3 has 17 amino acids. The germline V and J ends were trimmed by 3 bases and 0 bases, with 12 bases remaining between them. Germline-derived CDR1 and CDR2 are SGHVS and FNYEAQ. This clonotype was counted between two and nine times. TCRdb recomputed calls from the reads with MiXCR, one row per CDR3 protein. The sample yields fewer than 550,000 distinct CDR3 sequences, about 26% seen once. This receptor was taken from a human donor in good health (CMV status not recorded). Some clones in this sample may be carry-over from other donors' samples. The source material was PBMCs. The genes are TRBV7-6 and TRBJ2-6; D perhaps matches TRBD1 (6 bases). The CDR3 sequence is CASSFDRYPSGANVLTF. The CDR3 DNA is TGTGCCAGCAGCTTCGACAGGTACCCCTCTGGGGCCAACGTCCTGACTTTC.